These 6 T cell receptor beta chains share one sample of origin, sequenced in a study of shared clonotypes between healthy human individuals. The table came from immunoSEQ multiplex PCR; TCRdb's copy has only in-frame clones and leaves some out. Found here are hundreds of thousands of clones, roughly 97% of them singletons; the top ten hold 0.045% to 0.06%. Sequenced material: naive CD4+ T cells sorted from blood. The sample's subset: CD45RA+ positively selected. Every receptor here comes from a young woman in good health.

This chain's CDR3 is CASKYGGSGDEQFF. CDR3 sequence (DNA): TGTGCCAGCAAATATGGCGGGAGCGGCGATGAGCAGTTCTTC. The chain has TRBV5-4 and TRBJ2-1, with 7 nucleotides matching TRBD2. CDR3 length: 14 residues. In germline, CDR1 is SGHNT, CDR2 YYREEE (reference sequence). With V trimmed by 6 bases and J by 8 bases, 11 bases remained unmatched.

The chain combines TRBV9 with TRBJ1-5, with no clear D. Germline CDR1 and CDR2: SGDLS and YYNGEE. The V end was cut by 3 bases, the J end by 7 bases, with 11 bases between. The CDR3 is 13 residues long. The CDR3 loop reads CASSGGSGQPQHF. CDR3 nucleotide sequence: TGTGCCAGCAGCGGAGGCAGCGGCCAGCCCCAGCATTTT.

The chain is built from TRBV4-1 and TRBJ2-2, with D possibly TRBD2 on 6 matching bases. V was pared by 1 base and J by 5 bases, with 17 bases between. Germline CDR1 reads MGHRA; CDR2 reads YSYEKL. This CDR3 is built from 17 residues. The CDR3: CASSQVRDSRGTGELFF. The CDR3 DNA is TGCGCCAGCAGCCAAGTCCGGGACTCAAGAGGTACCGGGGAGCTGTTTTTT.

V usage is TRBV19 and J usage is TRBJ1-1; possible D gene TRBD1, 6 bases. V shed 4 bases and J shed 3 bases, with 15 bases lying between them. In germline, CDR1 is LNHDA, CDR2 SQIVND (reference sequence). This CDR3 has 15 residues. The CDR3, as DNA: TGTGCCAGTAGTAGGCCACAGGGTGCGGACACTGAAGCTTTCTTT. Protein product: CASSRPQGADTEAFF.

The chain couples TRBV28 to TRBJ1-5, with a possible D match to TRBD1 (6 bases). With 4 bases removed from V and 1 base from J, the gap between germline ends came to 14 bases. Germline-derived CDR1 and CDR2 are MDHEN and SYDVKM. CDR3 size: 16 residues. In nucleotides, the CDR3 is TGTGCCAGCAGTTCCGCGGGGACACCAAGCAATCAGCCCCAGCATTTT. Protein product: CASSSAGTPSNQPQHF.

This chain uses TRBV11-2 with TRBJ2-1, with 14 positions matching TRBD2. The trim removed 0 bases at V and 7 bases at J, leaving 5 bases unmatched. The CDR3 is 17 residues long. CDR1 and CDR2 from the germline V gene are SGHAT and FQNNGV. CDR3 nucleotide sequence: TGTGCCAGCAGCTTAGATCGACTAGCGGGAGGGTTAAATGAGCAGTTCTTC. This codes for CASSLDRLAGGLNEQFF.